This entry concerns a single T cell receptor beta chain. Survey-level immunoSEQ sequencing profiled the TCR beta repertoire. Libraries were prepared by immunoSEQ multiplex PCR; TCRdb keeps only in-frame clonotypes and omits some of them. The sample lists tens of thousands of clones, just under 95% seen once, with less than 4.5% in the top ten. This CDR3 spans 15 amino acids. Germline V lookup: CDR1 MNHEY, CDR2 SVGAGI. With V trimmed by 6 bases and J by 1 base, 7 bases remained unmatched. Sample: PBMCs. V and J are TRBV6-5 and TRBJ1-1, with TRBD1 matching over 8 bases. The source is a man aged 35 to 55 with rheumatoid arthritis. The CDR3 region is CASRNQGAQNTEAFF. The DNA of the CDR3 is TGTGCCAGCAGGAATCAGGGGGCGCAGAACACTGAAGCTTTCTTT.